In its sample, the clone carrying this T cell receptor beta chain was seen once. The CDR3 totals 15 residues. The V gene's germline CDR1 is MNHEY and CDR2 SMNVEV (reference sequence). The V and J ends lost 3 bases and 3 bases, in that order; junction bases with no gene match: 6. This entry is derived from a study of blood T cell repertoires in COVID-19. Turning to the study itself: Specimens from acute and convalescent COVID-19 originated in the United States, Italy and Spain. In each case, the material was cDNA or gDNA derived from T cells, B-cell-depleted T cells, or PBMCs.

In the authors' workflow: By means of reference gene primer amplification, nucleated cell counts were estimated. TCRdb's table, derived via immunoSEQ multiplex PCR, lists solely in-frame clones and lacks some. D and trimming were read from the DNA, whereas the V and J calls and clone size are those reported in that table. The sample records 400,000 to 450,000 clones, about nine tenths being singletons. The sample taken for sequencing was peripheral blood. The chain recombines TRBV27 with TRBJ1-2; 8 nucleotides line up with TRBD1. The clonotype was recovered from a woman aged 25 to 45 with active or convalescent COVID-19. The CDR3 nucleotides are TGTGCCAGCAGTTTGTCAGGGGGCCTCCACTATGGCTACACCTTC. As protein: CASSLSGGLHYGYTF.